This T cell receptor beta chain comes out of a study of OX40 agonist ivuxolimab in advanced cancers. Measured with immunoSEQ multiplex PCR; TCRdb has only the in-frame clones, and not every one. The repertoire holds fewer than 20,000 clones, with about four fifths as singletons. V lost 2 bases, J lost 3 bases, and 15 bases lay in between. Germline V gene lookup returns CDR1 SGDLS and CDR2 YYNGEE. There are 15 residues in the CDR3. Patients with a history of autoimmune disease or on systemic immunosuppression were excluded. Sequenced here: CD4+ or CD8+ T cells sorted from blood, sampled in a trial of the OX40 agonist ivuxolimab. The chain recombines TRBV9 with TRBJ2-7; maybe TRBD2 (6 bases). The TCR sequence derives from an adult with an advanced solid tumor such as melanoma, head and neck, liver or kidney cancer. The chain's CDR3 is CASSVGNSGLYEQYF. The CDR3 nucleotides read TGTGCCAGCAGCGTGGGGAATAGCGGACTCTACGAGCAGTACTTC.